One and the same sample provided the 22 T cell receptor beta chains below, sequenced in a study of blood T cell repertoires in COVID-19. Data came from immunoSEQ multiplex PCR; TCRdb stores just in-frame clones and leaves some out. The data show approximately 46,000 clones, around 86% seen once. Material: peripheral blood. The receptors stem from a man aged 55 to 69 with active or convalescent COVID-19.

The genes are TRBV5-1 and TRBJ1-1, with 10 nucleotides matching TRBD1. The V segment lost 3 bases and the J segment 4 bases; nucleotides outside the gene matches: 9. This CDR3 has 16 residues. Germline V gene lookup returns CDR1 SGHRS and CDR2 YFSETQ. CDR3 protein: CASSSQTGGAVTEAFF. The CDR3 DNA reads as TGCGCCAGCAGCTCACAGACAGGGGGCGCAGTCACTGAAGCTTTCTTT. Full variable domain (rest looked up from reference TRBV5-1 and TRBJ1-1): KAGVTQTPRYLIKTRGQQVTLSCSPISGHRSVSWYQQTPGQGLQFLFEYFSETQRNKGNFPGRFSGRQFSNSRSEMNVSTLELGDSALYLCASSSQTGGAVTEAFFGQGTRLTVV.

This clone was found a few times. The chain carries TRBV11-2 and TRBJ2-1; D is unresolved. The CDR3 totals 12 residues. The ends were cut back, 0 bases at V and 8 bases at J, with 5 bases in the middle. Germline lookup yields CDR1 SGHAT and CDR2 FQNNGV. CDR3: CASSLERDEQFF. The CDR3 DNA reads as TGTGCCAGCAGCTTAGAAAGAGATGAGCAGTTCTTC.

The chain links TRBV5-1 to TRBJ1-1; D is perhaps TRBD1 (5 bases). This CDR3 has 11 residues. Germline assignment: CDR1 SGHRS and CDR2 YFSETQ. V shed 2 bases and J shed 11 bases, with 10 bases lying between them. CDR3: CASSFQGEAFF. For the CDR3, the DNA is TGCGCCAGCAGCTTTCAGGGTGAGGCTTTCTTT. The whole variable domain, filled in from reference TRBV5-1 and TRBJ1-1, reads KAGVTQTPRYLIKTRGQQVTLSCSPISGHRSVSWYQQTPGQGLQFLFEYFSETQRNKGNFPGRFSGRQFSNSRSEMNVSTLELGDSALYLCASSFQGEAFFGQGTRLTVV.

CDR3 sequence reads: CASSLFGTGYYSPLHF. CDR3 DNA sequence: TGTGCCAGCAGTTTATTTGGGACAGGGTATTATTCACCCCTCCACTTT. J is TRBJ1-6 and V is TRBV28, with 9 bases matching TRBD1. Germline loops: CDR1 MDHEN, CDR2 SYDVKM. There are 16 residues in the CDR3. V was clipped by 1 base and J by 8 bases; unmatched bases: 6.

This chain joins TRBV5-6 and TRBJ2-2, with TRBD1 as a possible D gene (5 bases). Germline V gene data show CDR1 as SGHDT and CDR2 as YYEEEE. This CDR3 has 14 amino acids. The V and J ends lost 2 bases and 6 bases respectively, with 11 bases between them. CDR3 region: CASSFRDRAGELFF. In nucleotides, the CDR3 is TGTGCCAGCAGCTTCAGGGATCGGGCCGGGGAGCTGTTTTTT.

The V call is TRBV24-1, the J call TRBJ2-7; possibly TRBD1 for D (5 bases). The germline CDR1 and CDR2 sequences are KGHDR and SFDVKD. V shed 5 bases and J shed 0 bases, with 10 bases lying between them. The CDR3 length is 14 residues. Here the CDR3 DNA reads TGTGCCACCAGTGGGACACATTCCTCCTACGAGCAGTACTTC. Protein product: CATSGTHSSYEQYF.

J is TRBJ1-6 and V is TRBV6-5, with 8 bases fitting TRBD1. Trimming cost V 6 bases and J 11 bases; bases outside gene matches: 6. The length of the CDR3 is 13 residues. CDR1 is MNHEY and CDR2 is SVGAGI in the germline V gene. CDR3 sequence: CASSPRGRTPLHF. The CDR3 DNA is TGTGCCAGCAGCCCCAGGGGGCGGACACCCCTCCACTTT.

This chain connects TRBV9 to TRBJ2-2; D is perhaps TRBD1 (5 bases). This CDR3 spans 14 amino acids. Germline CDR1 is SGDLS and CDR2 is YYNGEE. V shed 3 bases and J shed 0 bases, with 6 bases lying between them. The CDR3 sequence is CASSEGPNTGELFF. CDR3 in DNA: TGTGCCAGCAGCGAGGGGCCGAACACCGGGGAGCTGTTTTTT.

V usage is TRBV9 and J usage is TRBJ1-2; possibly TRBD1 for D (6 bases). The CDR3 contains 15 residues. The V gene lost 3 bases and the J gene lost 7 bases, with 19 bases spanning the gap. Germline V gene data show CDR1 as SGDLS and CDR2 as YYNGEE. The CDR3 DNA follows: TGTGCCAGCAGCGCAGACGGGACACCTCGGCGTGGCTACACCTTC. Residues: CASSADGTPRRGYTF.

The chain couples TRBV18 to TRBJ1-2; perhaps TRBD1 as D (6 bases). CDR3 length: 18 residues. V lost 3 bases and J lost 0, with 20 bases in between. CDR1 and CDR2 (germline): KGHSH, LQKENI. CDR3 nucleotides: TGTGCCAGCTCACCGAGCCCCGTGTCGGGGGGGCCTAACTATGGCTACACCTTC. It specifies CASSPSPVSGGPNYGYTF.

The rearrangement joins TRBV6-5 to TRBJ1-2; 7 bases agree with TRBD1. Germline V CDR1 and CDR2: MNHEY, SVGAGI. The length of the CDR3 is 14 residues. V was pared by 4 bases and J by 3 bases, with 5 bases of the junction left unmatched. CDR3 DNA sequence: TGTGCCAGCAGTTCTCTCCAGGGGGACTATGGCTACACCTTC. Translated, it gives CASSSLQGDYGYTF.

This rearrangement joins TRBV21-1 to TRBJ2-2; TRBD1 was called by the table and not checked on the DNA. TRBV21-1 is described as a pseudogene. This CDR3 contains 15 residues. The CDR3 DNA follows: TGTGCCAGCAGCAAATGGGGCAGAAACACCGGGGAGCTGTTTTTT. Translating it yields CASSKWGRNTGELFF.

This chain uses TRBV12-5 with TRBJ2-2, with D perhaps matching TRBD1 (5 bases). The germline V and J ends were trimmed by 1 base and 2 bases, with 8 bases remaining between them. There are 15 residues in the CDR3. Per the germline V gene, CDR1 is LGHNT and CDR2 is FRNRAP. The CDR3 DNA follows: TGTGCTAGTGGTTTGGGACAGAGAAACACCGGGGAGCTGTTTTTT. Translation: CASGLGQRNTGELFF.

The chain couples TRBV2 to TRBJ2-5, with a weak D call TRBD1 (6 bases). Germline V gives CDR1 SNHLY, CDR2 FYNNEI. The V gene lost 8 bases and the J gene lost 2 bases, with 9 bases spanning the gap. The length of the CDR3 is 12 residues. CDR3 DNA: TGTGCCAGCCACGGACAGCAAGAGACCCAGTACTTC. As protein: CASHGQQETQYF.

The chain links TRBV4-1 to TRBJ1-2; D is uncertain. CDR1 is MGHRA, CDR2 YSYEKL, per germline. V was trimmed by 4 bases and J by 8 bases, leaving 20 bases between them. The CDR3 is made up of 15 amino acids. CDR3 amino acids: CASSPWRRKGGGYTF. CDR3 nucleotides: TGCGCCAGCAGCCCGTGGAGGAGAAAGGGTGGCGGCTACACCTTC.

V is TRBV9 and J is TRBJ1-1; unclear D gene. The V end was cut by 0 bases, the J end by 0 bases, with 6 bases between. CDR3 length: 14 residues. Germline V gene data show CDR1 as SGDLS and CDR2 as YYNGEE. Written as DNA, the CDR3 is TGTGCCAGCAGCGTAGCTGGCTTGAACACTGAAGCTTTCTTT. Amino acid sequence: CASSVAGLNTEAFF.

The chain combines TRBV6-6 with TRBJ1-3, with D possibly matching TRBD1 (6 bases). Germline values: CDR1 MNHNY, CDR2 SVGAGI (reference sequence). The length of the CDR3 is 15 residues. With 0 bases removed from V and 4 bases from J, the gap between germline ends came to 10 bases. In DNA form, the CDR3 reads TGTGCCAGCAGTTACTCGCAGGGGCGAGGAAACACCATATATTTT. Translation gives CASSYSQGRGNTIYF.

The rearrangement joins TRBV4-1 to TRBJ2-3, with TRBD2 identical over 9 bases. V dropped 4 bases and J dropped 5; count of bases not matched to a gene: 10. The CDR3 loop spans 16 amino acids. Germline CDR1 is MGHRA and CDR2 is YSYEKL. CDR3 DNA sequence: TGCGCCAGCAGCCCCCGGACTAGCGCGGTCGTAGATACGCAGTATTTT. Its protein is CASSPRTSAVVDTQYF.

The chain links TRBV10-3 to TRBJ2-2; TRBD1 matches 9 bases. The CDR3 is 18 residues long. Losses at the gene ends were 5 bases for V and 8 bases for J; bases not matched to a gene: 18. Germline V gene data show CDR1 as ENHRY and CDR2 as SYGVKD. The chain's CDR3 is CAISPTHRDRELVGELFF. In DNA form, the CDR3 reads TGTGCCATCAGTCCGACTCACCGGGACAGGGAACTTGTGGGGGAGCTGTTTTTT.

The rearrangement links TRBV2 to TRBJ1-1, with 7 positions matching TRBD1. Trimming removed 6 bases from V and 4 bases from J; junction bases left unmatched: 11. The germline CDR1 and CDR2 sequences are SNHLY and FYNNEI. CDR3 length equals 15 residues. The CDR3 region is CASRGRQGWSTEAFF. The DNA for the CDR3 is TGTGCCAGCAGGGGTCGACAGGGCTGGAGCACTGAAGCTTTCTTT.

The chain is built from TRBV27 and TRBJ2-3; a possible D gene is TRBD2 (5 bases). CDR1 is MNHEY and CDR2 is SMNVEV in the germline V gene (reference sequence). The CDR3 length is 11 residues. V was trimmed by 10 bases and J by 9 bases, leaving 14 bases between them. CDR3 loop: CATGGLGTQYF. CDR3 in DNA: TGTGCCACAGGCGGGTTAGGGACGCAGTATTTT.

This clone was seen a handful of times. The chain couples TRBV11-1 to TRBJ1-3, with 8 bases fitting TRBD1. The trim removed 3 bases at V and 4 bases at J, leaving 5 bases unmatched. Germline V gives CDR1 SGHAT, CDR2 FQDESV (reference sequence). This CDR3 is 15 amino acids long. The CDR3 coding sequence is TGTGCCAGCAGCTTGGACAGGGTTTACGGAAACACCATATATTTT. Its protein product is CASSLDRVYGNTIYF.